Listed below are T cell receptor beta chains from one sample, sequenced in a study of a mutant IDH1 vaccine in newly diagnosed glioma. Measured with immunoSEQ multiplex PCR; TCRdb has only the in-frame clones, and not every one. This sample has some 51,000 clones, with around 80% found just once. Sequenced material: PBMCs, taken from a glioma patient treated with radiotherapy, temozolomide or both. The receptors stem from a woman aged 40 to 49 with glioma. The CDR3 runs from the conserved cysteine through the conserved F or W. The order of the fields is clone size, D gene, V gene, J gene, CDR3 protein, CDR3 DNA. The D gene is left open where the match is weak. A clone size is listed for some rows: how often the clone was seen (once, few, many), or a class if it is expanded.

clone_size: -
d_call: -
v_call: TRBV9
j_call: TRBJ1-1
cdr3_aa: CASSVGTNTEAFF
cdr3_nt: TGTGCCAGCAGCGTAGGCACTAACACTGAAGCTTTCTTT

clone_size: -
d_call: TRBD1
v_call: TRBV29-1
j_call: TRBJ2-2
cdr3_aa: CSGQDRSGELFF
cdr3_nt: TGCAGCGGGCAGGACAGGTCCGGGGAGCTGTTTTTT

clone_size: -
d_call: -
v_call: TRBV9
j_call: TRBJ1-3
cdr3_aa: CASSVATGETGNTIYF
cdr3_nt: TGTGCCAGCAGCGTAGCTACCGGCGAGACTGGAAACACCATATATTTT

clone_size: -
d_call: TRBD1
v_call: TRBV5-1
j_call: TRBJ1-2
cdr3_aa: CASSLGQGHGYTF
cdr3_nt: TGCGCCAGCAGCTTAGGACAGGGGCATGGCTACACCTTC

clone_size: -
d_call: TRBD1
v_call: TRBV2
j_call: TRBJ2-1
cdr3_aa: CASSGQGTHNEQFF
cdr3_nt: TGTGCCAGCAGTGGACAGGGGACCCACAATGAGCAGTTCTTC

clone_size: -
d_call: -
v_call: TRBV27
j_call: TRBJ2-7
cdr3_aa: CASRRSASYEQYF
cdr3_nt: TGTGCCAGCCGGCGGAGCGCGTCCTACGAGCAGTACTTC

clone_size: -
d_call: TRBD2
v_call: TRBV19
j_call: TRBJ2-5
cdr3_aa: CASSIGPSGATYQETQYF
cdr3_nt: TGTGCCAGTAGTATAGGTCCTAGCGGGGCTACGTACCAAGAGACCCAGTACTTC

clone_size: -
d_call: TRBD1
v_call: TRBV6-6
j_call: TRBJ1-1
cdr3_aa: CASRDRGGNTEAFF
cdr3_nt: TGTGCCAGCAGAGACAGGGGCGGGAACACTGAAGCTTTCTTT

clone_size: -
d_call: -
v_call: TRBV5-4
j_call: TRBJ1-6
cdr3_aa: CASSSWIYNSPLHF
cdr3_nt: TGTGCCAGCAGCTCCTGGATCTATAATTCACCCCTCCACTTT

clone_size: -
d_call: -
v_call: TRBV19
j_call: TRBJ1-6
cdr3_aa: CATTSAAPYNSPLHF
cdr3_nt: TGTGCCACCACTTCAGCGGCCCCCTATAATTCACCCCTCCACTTT

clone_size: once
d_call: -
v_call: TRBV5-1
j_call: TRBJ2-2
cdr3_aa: CASSSGDPNASGELFF
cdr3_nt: TGCGCCAGCAGCTCGGGGGATCCCAATGCCTCCGGGGAGCTGTTTTTT

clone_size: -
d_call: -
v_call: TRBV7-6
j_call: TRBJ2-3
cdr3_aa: CASSSAAYTQYF
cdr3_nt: TGTGCCAGCAGCTCGGCCGCATATACGCAGTATTTT

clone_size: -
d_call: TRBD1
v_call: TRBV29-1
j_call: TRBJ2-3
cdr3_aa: CSVSGQGRDTQYF
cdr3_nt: TGCAGCGTTTCCGGACAGGGACGGGATACGCAGTATTTT

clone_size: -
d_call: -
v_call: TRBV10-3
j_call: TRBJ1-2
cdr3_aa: CAISESVTSNYGYTF
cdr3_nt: TGTGCCATCAGTGAGTCGGTCACCTCTAACTATGGCTACACCTTC

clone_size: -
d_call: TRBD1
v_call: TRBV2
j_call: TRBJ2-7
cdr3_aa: CASKKDRGGTYEQYF
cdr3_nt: TGTGCCAGCAAAAAAGACAGGGGGGGAACCTACGAGCAGTACTTC